The 3 T cell receptor beta chains below all came from one sample that was sequenced in a study of shared clonotypes between healthy human individuals (dated by TCRdb to about 2020). Libraries were made using the immunoSEQ multiplex PCR assay. TCRdb provides this immuneACCESS table in a form limited to in-frame rearrangements. Some clones are lacking; in checked studies, under half of them reflect an unresolved V gene, and why the rest are absent is not known. This sample has about 2.5 million clones in its table, and around 92% of those were observed once. Clones ranked in the top ten supply 0.37% of the sample. The sequenced sample consisted of naive CD4+ T cells from PBMCs. Reading the label with the study, this specimen's cell subset or site is: CD45RA+ positively selected. The receptors were gathered from a man aged 18 to 29 in good health. Some clones in this sample may be carry-over from other donors' samples.

The chain recombines TRBV5-4 with TRBJ1-3, with TRBD1 identical over 8 bases. Germline V gene sequence: CDR1 SGHNT, CDR2 YYREEE (reference sequence). This CDR3 comprises 15 residues. The junction had 3 bases not matched to a gene; V was cut back by 4 bases and J by 0 bases. The CDR3 nucleotides are TGTGCCAGCAGCCTGGGGACAGGCTCTGGAAACACCATATATTTT. Translated: CASSLGTGSGNTIYF.

V usage is TRBV14 and J usage is TRBJ2-5; D is perhaps TRBD2 (6 bases). The CDR3 is 16 residues long. V lost 2 bases, J lost 1 base, and 14 bases lay in between. Germline CDR1 reads SGHDN; CDR2 reads FVKESK. The CDR3 loop reads CASSQTSGRLQETQYF. The CDR3, as DNA: TGTGCCAGCAGCCAAACCAGCGGGCGCCTCCAAGAGACCCAGTACTTC.

V gene TRBV5-4 combines with J gene TRBJ2-7; 10 bases line up with TRBD1. V shed 2 bases, J shed 2 bases, and the junction held 10 bases outside the gene matches. This CDR3 is built from 17 residues. Germline V gives CDR1 SGHNT, CDR2 YYREEE (reference sequence). CDR3 in DNA: TGTGCCAGCAGCTTCGGGACAGGGGACGCCGGGGCCTACGAGCAGTACTTC. This encodes CASSFGTGDAGAYEQYF.